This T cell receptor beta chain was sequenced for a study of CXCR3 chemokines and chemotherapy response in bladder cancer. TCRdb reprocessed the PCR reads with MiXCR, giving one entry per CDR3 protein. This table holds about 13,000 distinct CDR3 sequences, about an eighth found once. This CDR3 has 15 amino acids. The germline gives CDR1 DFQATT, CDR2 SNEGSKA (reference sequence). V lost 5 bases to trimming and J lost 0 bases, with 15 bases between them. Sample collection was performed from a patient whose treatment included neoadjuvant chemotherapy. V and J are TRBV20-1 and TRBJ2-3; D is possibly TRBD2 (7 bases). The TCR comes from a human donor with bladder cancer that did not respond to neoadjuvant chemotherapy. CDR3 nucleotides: TGCAGTGCTGGGGGGGCCCGGGGTAGCACAGATACGCAGTATTTT. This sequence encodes CSAGGARGSTDTQYF.